Given below is one TCR beta chain in context. This clone was detected only a few times. This clone's antigen is unknown. No base quality values were provided; no much bigger clone lies one nucleotide off. Per the publication, the time point label means: cells obtained before transplantation from donor or recipient. CD3+CD4+ and CD3+CD8+ populations were FACS-sorted from unstimulated pre-transplant donor and recipient cells taken from spleen or lymph nodes. This entry is derived from a study of graft-versus-host responses after intestinal transplantation (dated by TCRdb to the early 2020s). The study in broad terms: Multivisceral, liver-intestinal, or isolated intestinal transplants were received by the recipients. After intestinal transplantation, graft-versus-host and host-versus-graft alloreactive T cell clones were followed in the graft, circulation and bone marrow using bulk TCR-beta CDR3 sequencing. Of the approximately 25 intestinal transplant recipients enrolled in the cohort, one of whom was a retransplant, 3 patients without pretransplant specimens were excluded. Instead of going to the commercial service, samples from a few later patients were sequenced in-house on an Illumina MiSeq and processed with MiXCR. Donor T cell macrochimerism was defined as a peak of at least 4% donor T cells among recipient peripheral blood mononuclear cells. Every recipient was given anti-thymocyte globulin induction, followed by about three years of maintenance tacrolimus and steroids. Alloreactive clones were identified by sequencing pre-transplant mixed lymphocyte reaction products and comparing them with unstimulated pre-transplant donor and recipient T cells.

Library preparation employed the immunoSEQ multiplex PCR assay. For most patients, genomic DNA was isolated using the Qiagen DNeasy Blood and Tissue Kit and was shipped frozen to Adaptive Biotechnologies for TCR sequencing. High-throughput TCR-beta CDR3 sequencing of genomic DNA from most patients was performed by Adaptive Biotechnologies. As for the original processing: Adaptive's ImmunoSEQ software was the source of the TCR sequencing data for about 17 patients, while a few other patients were processed with MiXCR and VDJtools. To correct CD4 versus CD8 sorting errors, any sequence found in both subsets at a frequency ratio below 5:1 was removed. CDR3 nucleotide sequences shared between donor and recipient were removed because their origin could not be assigned. To be classed as alloreactive, a clone needed at least 2-fold expansion over unstimulated cells and a minimum CFSE-low frequency of 0.002% (template counts) or 0.001% (read counts). Clones detected in sequenced pre-transplant spleen, lymph node, or MLR CFSE-low populations of the donor or recipient were defined as mappable. The cumulative frequency of alloreactive clones was calculated as a percentage of all sequences, weighted by copy number. This immuneACCESS table, as held by TCRdb, lists in-frame sequences with V and J called but not all clones. Of the missing ones, under half trace to an unresolved V gene in checked studies; the others have no known cause. V and J calls and clone size are those listed in that table; D and trimming were worked out from the DNA. Within this sample are 75,000 to 100,000 clones, with less than 90% of them counted one time only. The ten largest clones represent 15% to 20% of the sample.

The germline V gene (reference sequence) sets CDR1 to LNHNV and CDR2 to YYDKDF. V is clipped by 8 bases and J by 4 bases, and the sequence between their germline boundaries is 12 bases long. The CDR3 spans 13 residues, from the cysteine through the phenylalanine. Only the CDR3 DNA is retained, 39 bases long and in frame from the first base. The study at large found these results: Patients with donor T cell macrochimerism had high GvH to HvG T cell clonal ratios in their allografts. The relatively low number and heterogeneity of intestinal transplant patients limited the conclusions. Peak levels of circulating GvH clones were associated with declines in HvG clones early after transplant. GvH clones turned up in recipient bone marrow, with some appearing earlier in ileal mucosa or blood, a pattern consistent with an intestinal mucosal origin.

Sequenced here: unstimulated CD8+ T cells sorted from spleen or lymph node cells, sampled before intestinal transplant. Recombination joined TRBV15 with TRBJ2-1, with TRBD2 tentatively as D gene (6 bases match). This TCR was recovered from a human donor who received an intestinal transplant. In nucleotides, the sequence is TGTGCCACCGGGGGAGGCGTTTACAATGAGCAGTTCTTC. Its translation is CATGGGVYNEQFF.